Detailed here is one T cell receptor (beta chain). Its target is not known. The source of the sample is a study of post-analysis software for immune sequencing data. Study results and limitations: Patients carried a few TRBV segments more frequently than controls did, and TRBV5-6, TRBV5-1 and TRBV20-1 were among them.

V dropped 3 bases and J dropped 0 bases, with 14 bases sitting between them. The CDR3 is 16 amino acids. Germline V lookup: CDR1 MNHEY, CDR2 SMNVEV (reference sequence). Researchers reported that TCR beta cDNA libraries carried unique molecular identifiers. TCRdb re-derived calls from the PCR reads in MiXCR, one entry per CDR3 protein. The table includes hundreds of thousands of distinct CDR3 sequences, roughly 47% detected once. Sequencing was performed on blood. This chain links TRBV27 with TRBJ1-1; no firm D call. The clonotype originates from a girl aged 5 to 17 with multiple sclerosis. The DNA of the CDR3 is TGTGCCAGCAGTTTGCTCGTGGGTAGGATGAACACTGAAGCTTTCTTT. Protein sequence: CASSLLVGRMNTEAFF.